The 15 T cell receptor beta chains below were found in one sample sequenced in a study of blood T cell repertoires in COVID-19. Using immunoSEQ multiplex PCR, the repertoire was profiled, and TCRdb retains in-frame clones only, with some absent. The table has under 150,000 clones, around 81% seen once. The sequenced material came from peripheral blood. The receptors were sampled from a man aged 35 to 55 with active or convalescent COVID-19.

This clone was detected once. The chain joins TRBV2 to TRBJ2-5; TRBD2 agrees at 8 bases. This CDR3 has 13 residues. V trimming: 5 bases; J trimming: 5 bases; junction bases outside the gene matches: 4. CDR1 is SNHLY, CDR2 FYNNEI, per germline. CDR3 bases: TGTGCCAGCAGTAGTAGCGGGGCCGAGACCCAGTACTTC. The encoded protein is CASSSSGAETQYF.

The chain joins TRBV4-1 to TRBJ1-1, with 7 nucleotides matching TRBD1. CDR3 length: 13 amino acids. The V and J ends lost 4 bases and 11 bases, in that order; junction bases with no gene match: 10. CDR1 and CDR2 from the germline V gene are MGHRA and YSYEKL. CDR3 coding DNA: TGCGCCAGCAGCCCGGGGGCAACAGGGGTGGCTTTCTTT. Translation: CASSPGATGVAFF.

CDR3 in amino acids: CASTGGGAGETQYF. CDR3 nucleotides: TGTGCCAGCACAGGTGGGGGGGCCGGAGAGACCCAGTACTTC. The chain combines TRBV6-5 with TRBJ2-5; tentatively, D is TRBD2 (7 bases). Trimming removed 7 bases at V and 4 bases at J, with 16 bases between. This CDR3 is built from 14 residues. Germline CDR1 MNHEY, CDR2 SVGAGI.

The chain joins TRBV7-2 to TRBJ1-4; TRBD1 might be the D (5 bases). Germline CDR1 reads SGHTA; CDR2 reads FQGNSA. Trimming pared 5 bases from V and 7 bases from J, leaving 11 bases between. The length of the CDR3 is 13 residues. The CDR3 DNA sequence: TGTGCCAGCAGCCGATCCGACAGTGAAAAACTGTTTTTT. It specifies CASSRSDSEKLFF.

This chain joins TRBV30 and TRBJ1-1; maybe TRBD1 (6 bases). Per the germline V gene, CDR1 is GTSNPN and CDR2 is SVGIG (reference sequence). The germline V and J ends were trimmed by 3 bases and 5 bases, with 13 bases remaining between them. The CDR3 is made up of 13 amino acids. The CDR3 protein is CAWSVGRGTEAFF. CDR3 DNA: TGTGCCTGGAGCGTGGGCAGGGGAACTGAAGCTTTCTTT.

The chain carries TRBV5-6 and TRBJ2-1, with 9 nucleotides matching TRBD1. Looked up from germline, CDR1 is SGHDT and CDR2 is YYEEEE. Trimming took 0 bases from V and 9 from J; bases not matched to a gene: 1. This CDR3 has 13 residues. CDR3 residues: CASSLDRGLEQFF. Written as DNA, the CDR3 is TGTGCCAGCAGCTTGGACAGGGGGCTTGAGCAGTTCTTC.

This clone was counted once. The chain recombines TRBV6-6 with TRBJ1-1; 10 bases are shared with TRBD1. The V gene end was trimmed by 2 bases and the J gene end by 6 bases; junction bases not matched to a gene: 3. Per germline, CDR1 MNHNY and CDR2 SVGAGI (reference sequence). The CDR3 runs 14 residues. The CDR3 loop is CASSYGGQGAEAFF. DNA for the CDR3: TGTGCCAGCAGTTACGGTGGACAGGGGGCTGAAGCTTTCTTT.

The chain combines TRBV7-2 with TRBJ1-1; no firm D call. This CDR3 comprises 14 residues. V lost 2 bases to trimming and J lost 3 bases, with 10 bases between them. CDR1 is SGHTA, CDR2 FQGNSA, per germline. In DNA form, the CDR3 reads TGTGCCAGCAGCTTAACGGGAAGGGACACTGAAGCTTTCTTT. The encoded protein is CASSLTGRDTEAFF.

The chain combines TRBV2 with TRBJ2-7; 10 positions agree with TRBD2. After removal of 8 bases from V and 0 bases from J, the junction contained 7 bases not matched to a gene. The CDR3 is made up of 15 amino acids. Germline loops: CDR1 SNHLY, CDR2 FYNNEI. CDR3 sequence: CASVLIAGGSYEQYF. The CDR3 nucleotides read TGTGCCAGCGTACTGATAGCGGGGGGCTCCTACGAGCAGTACTTC. Full variable domain (remainder filled in from reference TRBV2 and TRBJ2-7): EPEVTQTPSHQVTQMGQEVILRCVPISNHLYFYWYRQILGQKVEFLVSFYNNEISEKSEIFDDQFSVERPDGSNFTLKIRSTKLEDSAMYFCASVLIAGGSYEQYFGPGTRLTVT.

This clone was counted a single time. The chain couples TRBV29-1 to TRBJ2-7; TRBD1 is a possible D gene (6 bases). Per the germline V gene, CDR1 is SQVTM and CDR2 is ANQGSEA. The CDR3 has 14 residues. Trimming cost V 4 bases and J 6 bases, with 19 bases left between them. CDR3: CSVVSQQGKVEQYF. CDR3 DNA: TGCAGCGTTGTGTCCCAACAGGGTAAGGTCGAGCAGTACTTC.

This clone was seen a single time. The chain combines TRBV27 with TRBJ2-5; 7 nucleotides align to TRBD1. In germline, CDR1 is MNHEY, CDR2 SMNVEV (reference sequence). CDR3 length: 13 amino acids. With V trimmed by 9 bases and J by 0 bases, 4 bases remained unmatched. The CDR3 DNA follows: TGTGCCAGAGCGACAGGGTACCAAGAGACCCAGTACTTC. Its translation: CARATGYQETQYF.

The chain uses TRBV7-3 and TRBJ2-2; no firm D call. CDR1 and CDR2 (germline): SGHTA, FQGTGA. V lost 4 bases and J lost 5, with 5 bases in between. The length of the CDR3 is 12 residues. CDR3 in DNA: TGTGCCAGCAGCTCACAAACCGGGGAGCTGTTTTTT. The encoded protein is CASSSQTGELFF.

The rearrangement joins TRBV7-9 to TRBJ1-4; 8 nucleotides line up with TRBD1. This CDR3 comprises 16 residues. The germline V gene has CDR1 SEHNR and CDR2 FQNEAQ (reference sequence). Trimming cost V 0 bases and J 6 bases; bases outside gene matches: 6. As DNA, the CDR3 is TGTGCCAGCAGCTTAGCGGGGGGACAGGCGGATGAAAAACTGTTTTTT. Translating it yields CASSLAGGQADEKLFF.

This clone occurred a few times. CDR3 residues: CASSLSRPNYGYTF. The DNA for the CDR3 is TGTGCCAGCAGCTTGTCCAGGCCTAACTATGGCTACACCTTC. The chain links TRBV5-4 to TRBJ1-2; the D is unclear. Germline-derived CDR1 and CDR2 are SGHNT and YYREEE (reference sequence). The CDR3 is 14 amino acids. Trimming took off 1 base at V and 0 bases at J, with 7 bases between the two ends.

Concerning this clone: Additional DNA sequences in this sample encode the identical CDR3. The chain combines TRBV9 with TRBJ2-5; 10 bases map to TRBD1. Germline CDR1 is SGDLS and CDR2 is YYNGEE. The CDR3 spans 16 residues. V trimming: 0 bases; J trimming: 2 bases; junction bases outside the gene matches: 4. The CDR3 coding sequence is TGTGCCAGCAGCGTAGCTTTGGACAGGGGGCAAGAGACCCAGTACTTC. Its protein product is CASSVALDRGQETQYF.